The 3 T cell receptor beta chains below come from one sample, sequenced in a study of T cell responses to AZD1222 COVID-19 vaccine. The repertoire was sequenced with immunoSEQ multiplex PCR; TCRdb's copy has only in-frame clones and lacks some. The data show approximately 80,000 clones, about nine tenths seen once. This specimen was peripheral blood, taken 28 days after the second AZD1222 dose. These receptors originate from an adult who received the AZD1222 COVID-19 vaccine.

The chain links TRBV19 to TRBJ1-3; D is ambiguous. The V end was cut by 3 bases, the J end by 0 bases, with 12 bases between. The CDR3 is made up of 16 amino acids. The germline V gene has CDR1 LNHDA and CDR2 SQIVND (reference sequence). In DNA, the CDR3 is TGTGCCAGTAGTATTGGCTACATGAGCTCTGGAAACACCATATATTTT. Its protein product is CASSIGYMSSGNTIYF.

This chain links TRBV9 with TRBJ2-1; TRBD2 aligns across 11 bases. Germline V gene sequence: CDR1 SGDLS, CDR2 YYNGEE. V was pared by 4 bases and J by 7 bases, with 10 bases of the junction left unmatched. CDR3 length: 16 amino acids. CDR3 residues: CASSLGLAEVGNEQFF. The DNA for the CDR3 is TGTGCCAGCAGCTTGGGACTAGCGGAGGTAGGGAATGAGCAGTTCTTC.

The rearrangement joins TRBV27 to TRBJ1-5; 12 bases map to TRBD1. The CDR3 totals 18 residues. Germline CDR1 reads MNHEY; CDR2 reads SMNVEV (reference sequence). The ends lost 6 bases at V and 2 bases at J; junction bases unmatched: 11. The DNA for the CDR3 is TGTGCCAGCAGCCCCCGGGACAGGGGGCTTAGCGGCAATCAGCCCCAGCATTTT. Encoded protein: CASSPRDRGLSGNQPQHF.